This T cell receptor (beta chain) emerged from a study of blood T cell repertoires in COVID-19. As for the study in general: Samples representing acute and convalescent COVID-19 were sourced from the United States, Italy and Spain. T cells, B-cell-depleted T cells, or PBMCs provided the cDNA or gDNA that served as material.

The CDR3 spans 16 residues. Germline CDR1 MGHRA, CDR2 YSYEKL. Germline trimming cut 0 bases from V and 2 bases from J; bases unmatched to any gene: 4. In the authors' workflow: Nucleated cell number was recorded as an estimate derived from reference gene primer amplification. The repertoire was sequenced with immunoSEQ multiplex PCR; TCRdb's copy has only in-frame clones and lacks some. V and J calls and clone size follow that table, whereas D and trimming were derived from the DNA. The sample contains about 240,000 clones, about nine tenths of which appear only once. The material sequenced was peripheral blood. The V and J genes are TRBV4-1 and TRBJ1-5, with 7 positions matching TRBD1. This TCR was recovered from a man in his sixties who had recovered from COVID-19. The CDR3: CASSQERGGGNQPQHF. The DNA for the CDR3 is TGCGCCAGCAGCCAAGAAAGAGGGGGCGGCAATCAGCCCCAGCATTTT.